The clone carrying this TCR beta chain qualifies as medium-sized. The antigen remains undetermined. The sample comes from a study of circulating CD8 cells and anti-PD-1 response in melanoma. Study at large: Of some 13 patients, seven got anti-PD-1 first and six had prior therapy. The study's findings and limits: Replicates were generally not done for experiments. DNEG was most diverse; TIGIT repertoires were least diverse. Some patients were treatment-naive; others were previously treated.

TCR libraries were prepared from roughly 15 ng of total RNA with the QIAseq Immune Repertoire TCR panel. TCRdb used MiXCR to reprocess the reads, holding one entry per CDR3 protein. Among about 920 distinct CDR3 sequences, approximately 8.3% were seen once, and the ten largest hold roughly 15%. Live CD3+CD8+TCRalphabeta+ cells were sorted into four subsets by PD-1 and/or TIGIT. The receptor was isolated from a human donor with melanoma. The sample consisted of CD8+ T cells from PBMCs, taken at baseline or after one month of anti-PD-1 therapy (not recorded which).

As DNA, the CDR3 is TGTGCCGCATCGGGCGGCCGAAGCTCTGGAAACACCATATATTTT. Translated: CAASGGRSSGNTIYF. This chain links TRBV7-9 with TRBJ1-3; D ambiguous. Trimming pared 11 bases from V and 0 bases from J, leaving 17 bases between. This CDR3 is built from 15 residues. Germline V gene sequence: CDR1 SEHNR, CDR2 FQNEAQ (reference sequence).